This T cell receptor (beta chain) came from a study of T cell repertoires in cytomegalovirus infection. V lost 5 bases and J 0 bases, leaving 20 bases between the germline ends. This CDR3 spans 19 amino acids. The germline V gene has CDR1 SEHNR and CDR2 FQNEAQ (reference sequence). In regard to this clonotype: Its target is unknown.

TCRdb reprocessed the reads with MiXCR, giving one entry per CDR3 protein. Altogether some 560,000 distinct CDR3 sequences are present, 35% to 50% being singletons, with the ten largest covering about 48%. The chain links TRBV7-9 to TRBJ2-6; either TRBD1 or TRBD2 may fit D (5 bases each). The sequenced sample was cultured PBMCs, obtained from culture after CMV antigen stimulation. The receptor was isolated from a human donor in good health (CMV status not recorded). Some clones in this sample may be carry-over from other donors' samples. For the CDR3, the DNA is TGTGCCAGCAGCACGACCAGTCCAGGGACCTACTCTGGGGCCAACGTCCTGACTTTC. Translation: CASSTTSPGTYSGANVLTF.